The 3 T cell receptor beta chains in this list originate from one sample, sequenced in a study of shared clonotypes between healthy human individuals (dated by TCRdb to 2018 to 2020). CD8 naive samples consisted of CD45RO-negative cells that were positively selected for CCR7, yielding a CD45RA+CCR7+ population without TemRA cells. The receptor library was made with the immunoSEQ multiplex PCR assay. The table comes from immuneACCESS by way of TCRdb, which keeps in-frame sequences with V and J called. Part of the clones is missing from these tables; in studies checked, under half for an unresolved V gene and the rest for unknown reasons. This sample is represented by approximately 1.9 million clones; 93% of them were singletons. 1.5% to 2% of the sample comes from the top ten. The sample taken for sequencing was naive CD8+ T cells from PBMCs. According to the study, the label for this sample's cell subset or site signals: CD45RA+CCR7+. The receptors come from a man aged 18 to 29 in good health. Some clones in this sample may be carry-over from other donors' samples.

The chain couples TRBV5-1 to TRBJ2-1; D is perhaps TRBD2 (5 bases). The V end was cut by 2 bases, the J end by 4 bases, with 13 bases between. The CDR3 spans 15 residues. Germline CDR1 SGHRS, CDR2 YFSETQ. CDR3 loop: CASSFITGTYNEQFF. In nucleotides, the CDR3 is TGCGCCAGCAGCTTTATTACGGGAACATACAATGAGCAGTTCTTC.

A single count supports this clone. The chain has TRBV5-1 and TRBJ2-2; possible D gene TRBD1, 5 bases. Trimming cost V 3 bases and J 1 base, with 19 bases left between them. Germline V gene data show CDR1 as SGHRS and CDR2 as YFSETQ. CDR3 length equals 18 residues. In DNA form, the CDR3 reads TGCGCCAGCAGCTCCCCTGCCCAGGGAACTTTGAACACCGGGGAGCTGTTTTTT. Amino acids: CASSSPAQGTLNTGELFF.

This clone has a single count. The chain employs TRBV7-9 and TRBJ2-5; either TRBD1 or TRBD2 may fit D (5 bases each). Deletions cut 1 base from V and 5 bases from J, with 11 bases between. Per germline, CDR1 SEHNR and CDR2 FQNEAQ (reference sequence). The length of the CDR3 is 14 residues. The CDR3 bases are TGTGCCAGCAGCTTAGTTGGGGGATCGGAGACCCAGTACTTC. As protein: CASSLVGGSETQYF.